This is a list of T cell receptor beta chains from one sample in a study of T cell changes during pregnancy in multiple sclerosis. Using immunoSEQ multiplex PCR, the repertoire was profiled, and TCRdb retains in-frame clones only, with some absent. The sample includes 70,000 or so clones, about 92% seen only once; the top ten take around 2%. Sequencing used peripheral blood, obtained in the third trimester of pregnancy. The receptors derive from a female donor in good health, enrolled as a control in a pregnancy study. The CDR3 runs from the conserved cysteine through the conserved F or W. The order of the fields is D gene, V gene, clone size, J gene, CDR3 protein, CDR3 DNA. D genes are given only for firm matches. Clone size is stated in some rows and not others, as once, few, many or a class when expanded.

>TRBD2|TRBV2|-|TRBJ2-1
CASSENSGGWVEQFF
TGTGCCAGCAGTGAAAACAGCGGGGGTTGGGTTGAGCAGTTCTTC
>TRBD2|TRBV7-2|-|TRBJ2-1
CASSLTGTSGWDEQFF
TGTGCCAGCAGCTTAACCGGTACTAGCGGGTGGGATGAGCAGTTCTTC
>TRBD1|TRBV6-1|-|TRBJ1-3
CASSVRQGASGNTIYF
TGTGCCAGCAGTGTTAGACAGGGCGCCTCTGGAAACACCATATATTTT
>TRBD2|TRBV5-1|-|TRBJ2-1
CASSFRGREGDEQFF
TGCGCCAGCAGCTTCCGCGGGAGGGAGGGGGATGAGCAGTTCTTC
>-|TRBV28|-|TRBJ2-7
CASSSARLAYEQYF
TGTGCCAGCAGCTCAGCCCGACTAGCCTACGAGCAGTACTTC
>-|TRBV7-9|-|TRBJ1-2
CASSTTGHPIYGYTF
TGTGCCAGCAGTACTACAGGGCACCCCATCTATGGCTACACCTTC
>TRBD1|TRBV27|-|TRBJ1-1
CASSVTTGFTEAFF
TGTGCCAGCAGTGTAACGACAGGGTTTACTGAAGCTTTCTTT
>TRBD2|TRBV5-1|-|TRBJ2-1
CASSPTSGGPNEQFF
TGCGCCAGCAGCCCTACTAGCGGGGGGCCGAATGAGCAGTTCTTC
>-|TRBV5-1|-|TRBJ1-1
CASSLEWIGASRTEAFF
TGCGCCAGCAGCTTGGAATGGATAGGGGCCTCCCGGACTGAAGCTTTCTTT
>TRBD2|TRBV5-1|once|TRBJ2-1
CASSLGASGGPLFF
TGCGCCAGCAGCTTGGGCGCTAGCGGGGGTCCCCTTTTCTTC
>TRBD1|TRBV27|-|TRBJ2-1
CASSPLGQGTNEQFF
TGTGCCAGCAGTCCCCTGGGACAGGGAACTAATGAGCAGTTCTTC
>-|TRBV7-2|-|TRBJ1-1
CASRMQGFTEAFF
TGTGCCAGCAGAATGCAGGGGTTTACTGAAGCTTTCTTT
>TRBD1|TRBV5-3|-|TRBJ1-1
CARSLFPGQGEAFF
TGTGCCAGAAGCTTGTTTCCGGGACAGGGCGAAGCTTTCTTT
>-|TRBV18|-|TRBJ2-2
CASSLVRTTPTNTGELFF
TGTGCCAGCTCACTAGTCCGGACAACCCCAACTAACACCGGGGAGCTGTTTTTT
>TRBD2|TRBV5-1|-|TRBJ2-3
CASSFLAGGTDTQYF
TGCGCCAGCAGCTTCCTAGCGGGGGGCACAGATACGCAGTATTTT
>TRBD2|TRBV7-2|once|TRBJ2-7
CASSLAREGLYEQYF
TGTGCCAGCAGCTTAGCGCGGGAGGGCCTCTACGAGCAGTACTTC
>TRBD1|TRBV5-4|-|TRBJ2-1
CASSRGGQVGNEQFF
TGTGCCAGCAGCCGAGGGGGACAGGTGGGCAATGAGCAGTTCTTC
>TRBD2|TRBV5-1|-|TRBJ2-5
CASSQDGDYGVGTQYF
TGCGCCAGCAGTCAGGACGGGGACTACGGCGTAGGGACCCAGTACTTC
>-|TRBV9|-|TRBJ2-7
CASSPPVGGGF
TGTGCCAGCAGCCCACCCGTAGGGGGTGGATTC
>TRBD2|TRBV5-6|-|TRBJ2-7
CASSFKLGAGEAHEQYF
TGTGCCAGCAGCTTTAAACTCGGGGCGGGAGAAGCACACGAGCAGTACTTC
>TRBD1|TRBV27|-|TRBJ2-5
CASVRGQGKVETQYF
TGTGCCAGCGTGCGGGGACAGGGGAAGGTAGAGACCCAGTACTTC
>TRBD1|TRBV9|once|TRBJ2-7
CASSVGQGAAYEQYF
TGTGCCAGCAGCGTAGGACAGGGGGCGGCCTACGAGCAGTACTTC
>-|TRBV28|-|TRBJ2-7
CASSFTGDTYEQYF
TGTGCCAGCAGTTTCACCGGGGACACCTACGAGCAGTACTTC
>TRBD2|TRBV7-2|-|TRBJ2-3
CASSFDSGGRADTQYF
TGTGCCAGCAGCTTCGATAGCGGGGGGCGCGCAGATACGCAGTATTTT
>-|TRBV28|-|TRBJ2-3
CASSLILGRVTDTQYF
TGTGCCAGCAGTTTAATACTTGGTAGAGTTACAGATACGCAGTATTTT
>TRBD1|TRBV28|-|TRBJ2-7
CASTNRTGLIYEQYF
TGTGCCAGCACGAACCGGACAGGCCTAATCTACGAGCAGTACTTC
>TRBD1|TRBV29-1|-|TRBJ1-5
CSVDPLQPPTQGKNSNQPQHF
TGCAGCGTTGATCCCCTTCAACCCCCAACACAGGGGAAGAATAGCAATCAGCCCCAGCATTTT
>TRBD2|TRBV4-1|-|TRBJ2-7
CASSRSSAGARNEQYF
TGCGCCAGCAGCCGGTCCTCGGCGGGAGCGAGGAACGAGCAGTACTTC
>TRBD1|TRBV11-1|-|TRBJ2-7
CASSNSRDRSYEQYF
TGTGCCAGCAGCAATTCCCGGGACAGATCCTACGAGCAGTACTTC
>TRBD2|TRBV28|-|TRBJ2-3
CASSSARGGQYF
TGTGCCAGCAGTTCCGCCCGGGGGGGGCAGTATTTT
>TRBD2|TRBV18|-|TRBJ2-5
CASSPLFAGGRPTGLSETQYF
TGTGCCAGCTCACCACTGTTCGCGGGGGGTCGCCCTACAGGGCTGTCGGAGACCCAGTACTTC
>-|TRBV11-1|-|TRBJ2-5
CASSYGTRETQYF
TGTGCCAGCAGCTATGGGACTCGAGAGACCCAGTACTTC
>-|TRBV2|-|TRBJ2-2
CASSYTSPGELFF
TGTGCCAGCAGTTATACTAGCCCCGGGGAGCTGTTTTTT
>-|TRBV15|-|TRBJ2-1
CATSRDFLALHNEQFF
TGTGCCACCAGCAGAGATTTCTTAGCGTTACACAATGAGCAGTTCTTC
>TRBD2|TRBV9|-|TRBJ2-5
CASSPGTSGVGGETQYF
TGTGCCAGCAGCCCCGGGACTAGCGGTGTAGGGGGAGAGACCCAGTACTTC
>TRBD2|TRBV23-1|-|TRBJ2-5
CASILVDFFRGRDWGTQYF
TGCGCCAGCATCCTCGTGGACTTCTTTCGCGGGAGGGATTGGGGGACCCAGTACTTC
>TRBD1|TRBV19|-|TRBJ1-5
CASSYLTGLDQPQHF
TGTGCCAGTAGTTATTTGACAGGGCTCGATCAGCCCCAGCATTTT
>TRBD2|TRBV5-8|-|TRBJ2-1
CASSLMGIAGVYSYNEQFF
TGTGCCAGCAGCTTGATGGGGATAGCGGGGGTATACTCCTACAATGAGCAGTTCTTC
>TRBD1|TRBV18|-|TRBJ1-5
CASSLGQTTDQPQHF
TGTGCCAGCTCCCTGGGACAGACCACTGATCAGCCCCAGCATTTT
>-|TRBV20-1|-|TRBJ2-4
CSARVPGIQYF
TGCAGTGCTAGAGTCCCCGGCATTCAGTACTTC
>-|TRBV9|-|TRBJ1-1
CASSPEHPNTEAFF
TGTGCCAGCAGCCCCGAACACCCGAACACTGAAGCTTTCTTT
>-|TRBV1|-|TRBJ1-5
CTSSQYGGASNQPQHF
TGCACCAGCAGCCAATACGGCGGGGCGAGCAATCAGCCCCAGCATTTT
>TRBD2|TRBV9|-|TRBJ2-5
CASSAGLAGWVETQYF
TGTGCCAGCAGCGCCGGACTAGCGGGATGGGTGGAGACCCAGTACTTC